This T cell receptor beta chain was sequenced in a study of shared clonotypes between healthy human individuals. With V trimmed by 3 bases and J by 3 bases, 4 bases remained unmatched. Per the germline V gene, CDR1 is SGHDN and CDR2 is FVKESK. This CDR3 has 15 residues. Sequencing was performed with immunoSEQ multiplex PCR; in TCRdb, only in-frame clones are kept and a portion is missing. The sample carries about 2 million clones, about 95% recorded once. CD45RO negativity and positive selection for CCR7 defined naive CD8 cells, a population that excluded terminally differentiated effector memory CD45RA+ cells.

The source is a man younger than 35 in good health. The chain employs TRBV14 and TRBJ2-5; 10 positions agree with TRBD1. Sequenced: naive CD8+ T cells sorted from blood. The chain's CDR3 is CASSHPGTGEETQYF. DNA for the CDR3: TGTGCCAGCAGCCACCCTGGGACAGGGGAAGAGACCCAGTACTTC.